Here is one TCR beta chain with its context. The sample originates from a study of blood T cell repertoires in COVID-19. Overall study: Samples came from the United States, Italy and Spain, spanning acute and convalescent COVID-19.

After removal of 6 bases from V and 2 bases from J, the junction contained 3 bases not matched to a gene. The CDR3 sequence is 14 residues long. Germline V gene sequence: CDR1 MNHEY, CDR2 SMNVEV (reference sequence). Original processing notes: Amplifying reference gene primers gave estimates of nucleated cell counts. The table came from immunoSEQ multiplex PCR; TCRdb's copy has only in-frame clones and leaves some out. V, J and clone size derive from that table, while D and trimming were established from the DNA sequence. The table lists 180,000 or so clones, around 83% of them singletons. V usage is TRBV27 and J usage is TRBJ2-7; 11 bases agree with TRBD1. The TCR was taken from a woman between 55 and 75 years old with acute or convalescent COVID-19. Sequences were obtained from peripheral blood. CDR3 sequence: CASSPGQGAYEQYF. The CDR3 DNA follows: TGTGCCAGCAGCCCGGGACAGGGGGCCTACGAGCAGTACTTC.